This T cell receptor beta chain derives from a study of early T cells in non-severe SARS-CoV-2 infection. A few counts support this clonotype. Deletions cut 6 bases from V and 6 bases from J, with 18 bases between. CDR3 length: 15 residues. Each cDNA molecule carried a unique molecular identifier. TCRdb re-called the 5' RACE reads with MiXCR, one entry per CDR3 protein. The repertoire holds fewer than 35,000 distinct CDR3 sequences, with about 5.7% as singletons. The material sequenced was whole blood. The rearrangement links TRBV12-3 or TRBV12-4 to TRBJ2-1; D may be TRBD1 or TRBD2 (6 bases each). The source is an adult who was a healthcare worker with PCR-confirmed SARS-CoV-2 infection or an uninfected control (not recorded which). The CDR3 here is CASRLRGYSGNEQFF. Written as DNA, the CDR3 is TGTGCCAGCAGGCTAAGGGGGTATAGCGGCAATGAGCAGTTCTTC.